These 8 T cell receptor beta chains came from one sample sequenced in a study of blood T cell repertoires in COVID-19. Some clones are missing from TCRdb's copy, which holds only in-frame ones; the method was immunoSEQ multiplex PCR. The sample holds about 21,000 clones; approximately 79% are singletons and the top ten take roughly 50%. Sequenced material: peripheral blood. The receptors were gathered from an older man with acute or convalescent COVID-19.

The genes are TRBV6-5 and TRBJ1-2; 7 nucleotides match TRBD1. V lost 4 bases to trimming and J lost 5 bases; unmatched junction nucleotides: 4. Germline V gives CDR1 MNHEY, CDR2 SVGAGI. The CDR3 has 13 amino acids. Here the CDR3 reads CASSSTGNYGYTF. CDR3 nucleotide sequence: TGTGCCAGCAGTTCGACAGGGAATTATGGCTACACCTTC.

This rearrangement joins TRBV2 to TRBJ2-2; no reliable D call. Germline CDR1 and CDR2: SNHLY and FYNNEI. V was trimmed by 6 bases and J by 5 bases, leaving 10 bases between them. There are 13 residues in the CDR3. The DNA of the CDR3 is TGTGCCAGCAGACAAACAGCAACCGGGGAGCTGTTTTTT. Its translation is CASRQTATGELFF.

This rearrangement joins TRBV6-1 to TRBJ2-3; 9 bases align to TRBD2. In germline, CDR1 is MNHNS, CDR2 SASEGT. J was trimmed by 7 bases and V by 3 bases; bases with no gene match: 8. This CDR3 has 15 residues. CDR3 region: CASSDLAGIPNTQYF. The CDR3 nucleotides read TGTGCCAGCAGTGACCTAGCGGGAATTCCTAATACGCAGTATTTT.

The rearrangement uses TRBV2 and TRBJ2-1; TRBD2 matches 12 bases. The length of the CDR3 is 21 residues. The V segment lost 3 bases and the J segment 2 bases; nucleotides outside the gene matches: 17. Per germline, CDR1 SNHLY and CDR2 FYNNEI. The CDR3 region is CASSDPITTSGSPRAYNEQFF. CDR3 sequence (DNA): TGTGCCAGCAGTGACCCGATCACGACTAGCGGGAGTCCCCGCGCCTACAATGAGCAGTTCTTC.

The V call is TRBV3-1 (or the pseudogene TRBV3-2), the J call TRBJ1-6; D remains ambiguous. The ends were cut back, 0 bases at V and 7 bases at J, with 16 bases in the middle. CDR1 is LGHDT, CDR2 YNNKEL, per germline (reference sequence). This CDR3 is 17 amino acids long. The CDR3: CASSQEPSSRGNSPLHF. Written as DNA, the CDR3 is TGTGCCAGCAGCCAAGAACCTTCTAGTCGGGGAAATTCACCCCTCCACTTT.

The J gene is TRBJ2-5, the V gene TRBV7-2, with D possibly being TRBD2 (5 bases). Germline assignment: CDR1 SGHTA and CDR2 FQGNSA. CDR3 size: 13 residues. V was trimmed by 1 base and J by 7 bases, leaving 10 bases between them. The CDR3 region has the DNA TGTGCCAGCAGCTTAGAGGCGGCGGGGACCCAGTACTTC. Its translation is CASSLEAAGTQYF. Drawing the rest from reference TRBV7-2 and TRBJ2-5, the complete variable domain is GAGVSQSPSNKVTEKGKDVELRCDPISGHTALYWYRQSLGQGLEFLIYFQGNSAPDKSGLPSDRFSAERTGGSVSTLTIQRTQQEDSAVYLCASSLEAAGTQYFGPGTRLLVL.

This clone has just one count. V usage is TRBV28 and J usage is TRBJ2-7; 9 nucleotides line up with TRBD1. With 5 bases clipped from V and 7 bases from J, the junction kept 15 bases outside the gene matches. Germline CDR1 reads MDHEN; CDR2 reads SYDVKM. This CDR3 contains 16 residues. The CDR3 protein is CASSPPWGQGLGEQYF. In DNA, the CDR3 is TGTGCCAGCAGTCCCCCCTGGGGACAGGGTCTCGGGGAGCAGTACTTC.

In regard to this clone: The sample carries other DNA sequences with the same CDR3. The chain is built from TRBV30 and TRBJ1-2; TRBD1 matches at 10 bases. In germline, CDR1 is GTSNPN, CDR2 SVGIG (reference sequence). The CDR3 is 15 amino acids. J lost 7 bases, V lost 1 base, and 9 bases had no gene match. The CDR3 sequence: CAWSAVGQGGGGYTF. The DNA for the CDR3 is TGTGCCTGGAGTGCCGTTGGACAGGGGGGGGGTGGCTACACCTTC.